These T cell receptor beta chains were read from a single sample in a study of blood T cell repertoires in COVID-19. Clones were sequenced by immunoSEQ multiplex PCR, and TCRdb holds only the in-frame ones, with some missing. The sample includes around 190,000 clones, about nine tenths of them seen just once. Sequencing input: peripheral blood. The receptors here all came from a man aged 18-30 years with active or convalescent COVID-19. CDR3s include the opening cysteine and the closing phenylalanine or tryptophan. Fields, in order: D gene, clone size, V gene, J gene, CDR3 protein, CDR3 DNA. The D gene is left open where the match is weak. The size of a clone is reported for some rows only, either as once, few or many, or as a class for expanded clones.

d_call: TRBD2; clone_size: .; v_call: TRBV27; j_call: TRBJ2-7; cdr3_aa: CASSLLAGGLAEQYF; cdr3_nt: TGTGCCAGCAGTCTACTAGCGGGAGGGTTAGCCGAGCAGTACTTC
d_call: TRBD2; clone_size: once; v_call: TRBV30; j_call: TRBJ2-1; cdr3_aa: CAWSRTSGGASEQFF; cdr3_nt: TGTGCCTGGAGCAGGACTAGCGGGGGGGCCTCTGAGCAGTTCTTC
d_call: TRBD2; clone_size: .; v_call: TRBV4-2; j_call: TRBJ2-5; cdr3_aa: CASSQLASGQETQYF; cdr3_nt: TGTGCCAGCAGCCAATTGGCTAGCGGGCAAGAGACCCAGTACTTC
d_call: .; clone_size: .; v_call: TRBV3-1/TRBV3-2; j_call: TRBJ2-7; cdr3_aa: CASSQGPTSSYEQYF; cdr3_nt: TGTGCCAGCAGCCAAGGCCCAACAAGCTCCTACGAGCAGTACTTC
d_call: TRBD1; clone_size: .; v_call: TRBV19; j_call: TRBJ1-1; cdr3_aa: CASSIEQGATEAFF; cdr3_nt: TGTGCCAGTAGTATAGAACAGGGGGCGACTGAAGCTTTCTTT
d_call: TRBD2; clone_size: .; v_call: TRBV11-2; j_call: TRBJ2-1; cdr3_aa: CASSFLRGAGGSYNEQFF; cdr3_nt: TGTGCCAGCAGCTTTTTGAGGGGAGCGGGAGGGTCCTACAATGAGCAGTTCTTC
d_call: .; clone_size: .; v_call: TRBV11-2; j_call: TRBJ1-4; cdr3_aa: CASSRELLTNEKLFF; cdr3_nt: TGTGCCAGCAGCAGGGAGCTTCTAACTAATGAAAAACTGTTTTTT
d_call: .; clone_size: .; v_call: TRBV10-3; j_call: TRBJ1-2; cdr3_aa: CAISGKEGLDGYTF; cdr3_nt: TGTGCCATCAGTGGGAAGGAGGGTCTGGATGGCTACACCTTC
d_call: .; clone_size: .; v_call: TRBV2; j_call: TRBJ1-3; cdr3_aa: CASSEIGQFLGNTIYF; cdr3_nt: TGTGCCAGCAGTGAAATTGGACAGTTCCTCGGAAACACCATATATTTT
d_call: .; clone_size: .; v_call: TRBV27; j_call: TRBJ1-2; cdr3_aa: CASSTGRENYGYTF; cdr3_nt: TGTGCCAGCAGTACAGGACGGGAGAACTATGGCTACACCTTC
d_call: .; clone_size: .; v_call: TRBV6-5; j_call: TRBJ1-5; cdr3_aa: CASSTPVLSNQPQHF; cdr3_nt: TGTGCCAGCAGTACTCCGGTACTAAGCAATCAGCCCCAGCATTTT
d_call: TRBD1; clone_size: .; v_call: TRBV19; j_call: TRBJ1-1; cdr3_aa: CASSTSGQGGTEAFF; cdr3_nt: TGTGCCAGTAGTACATCGGGACAGGGTGGCACTGAAGCTTTCTTT
d_call: TRBD2; clone_size: once; v_call: TRBV9; j_call: TRBJ2-5; cdr3_aa: CASSFGLAGAETQYF; cdr3_nt: TGTGCCAGCAGCTTCGGACTAGCGGGGGCAGAGACCCAGTACTTC
d_call: .; clone_size: .; v_call: TRBV28; j_call: TRBJ1-2; cdr3_aa: CATCDTVYGYTF; cdr3_nt: TGTGCCACCTGCGACACGGTCTATGGCTACACCTTC
d_call: .; clone_size: few; v_call: TRBV14; j_call: TRBJ1-2; cdr3_aa: CASSRPSGSGYTF; cdr3_nt: TGTGCCAGCAGCCGACCCTCAGGGTCTGGCTACACCTTC
d_call: .; clone_size: .; v_call: TRBV27; j_call: TRBJ1-2; cdr3_aa: CASSPQGPYGYTF; cdr3_nt: TGTGCCAGCAGCCCACAGGGTCCCTATGGCTACACCTTC
d_call: TRBD2; clone_size: .; v_call: TRBV10-3; j_call: TRBJ2-2; cdr3_aa: CAISPSGILGTGELFF; cdr3_nt: TGTGCCATCTCGCCTAGCGGGATATTGGGCACCGGGGAGCTGTTTTTT
d_call: TRBD2; clone_size: .; v_call: TRBV11-2; j_call: TRBJ2-3; cdr3_aa: CASSQKLAGGHYF; cdr3_nt: TGTGCCAGCAGCCAAAAACTAGCGGGGGGACACTATTTT
d_call: .; clone_size: .; v_call: TRBV12-3/TRBV12-4; j_call: TRBJ2-5; cdr3_aa: CASSLDREETQYF; cdr3_nt: TGTGCCAGCAGTTTGGACAGAGAAGAGACCCAGTACTTC
d_call: TRBD1; clone_size: .; v_call: TRBV12-3/TRBV12-4; j_call: TRBJ1-2; cdr3_aa: CASSHGTVYGYTF; cdr3_nt: TGTGCCAGCAGCCACGGGACAGTCTATGGCTACACCTTC
d_call: .; clone_size: .; v_call: TRBV30; j_call: TRBJ2-5; cdr3_aa: CAWSTRQGQGETQYF; cdr3_nt: TGTGCCTGGAGTACCCGGCAGGGGCAGGGAGAGACCCAGTACTTC
d_call: TRBD2; clone_size: .; v_call: TRBV30; j_call: TRBJ2-3; cdr3_aa: CAWSVALAGITDTQYF; cdr3_nt: TGTGCCTGGAGTGTAGCCCTAGCGGGGATCACAGATACGCAGTATTTT
d_call: TRBD2; clone_size: .; v_call: TRBV4-1; j_call: TRBJ2-1; cdr3_aa: CASSPREGRGLAGGNNEQFF; cdr3_nt: TGCGCCAGCAGCCCCCGGGAAGGGAGGGGACTAGCGGGAGGAAACAATGAGCAGTTCTTC
d_call: .; clone_size: once; v_call: TRBV7-8; j_call: TRBJ2-7; cdr3_aa: CASSLVSYYEQYF; cdr3_nt: TGTGCCAGCAGCTTAGTGTCCTACTACGAGCAGTACTTC
d_call: .; clone_size: .; v_call: TRBV19; j_call: TRBJ1-2; cdr3_aa: CASSRTNTGYGYTF; cdr3_nt: TGTGCCAGTAGCCGAACGAACACAGGCTATGGCTACACCTTC
d_call: .; clone_size: .; v_call: TRBV2; j_call: TRBJ2-3; cdr3_aa: CASTPRTPPGDTQYF; cdr3_nt: TGTGCCAGCACTCCCAGGACTCCCCCCGGGGATACGCAGTATTTT
d_call: .; clone_size: .; v_call: TRBV6-2/TRBV6-3; j_call: TRBJ1-6; cdr3_aa: CASSPPRDMGSPLHF; cdr3_nt: TGTGCCAGCAGTCCGCCCAGGGACATGGGCTCACCCCTCCACTTT
d_call: .; clone_size: few; v_call: TRBV5-4; j_call: TRBJ1-6; cdr3_aa: CASSLDFRAHSPLHF; cdr3_nt: TGTGCCAGCAGCTTGGACTTCAGGGCTCATTCACCCCTCCACTTT
d_call: TRBD2; clone_size: .; v_call: TRBV24-1; j_call: TRBJ2-1; cdr3_aa: CATSDLELAGHNEQFF; cdr3_nt: TGTGCCACCAGTGATTTGGAGCTAGCGGGGCACAATGAGCAGTTCTTC
d_call: TRBD1; clone_size: .; v_call: TRBV19; j_call: TRBJ1-2; cdr3_aa: CASSWLDRETNYGYTF; cdr3_nt: TGTGCCAGTAGTTGGTTGGACAGGGAAACAAACTATGGCTACACCTTC
d_call: .; clone_size: .; v_call: TRBV14; j_call: TRBJ2-1; cdr3_aa: CASSFRASSYNEQFF; cdr3_nt: TGTGCCAGCAGCTTCAGGGCCTCCTCCTACAATGAGCAGTTCTTC
d_call: TRBD1; clone_size: .; v_call: TRBV3-1/TRBV3-2; j_call: TRBJ2-7; cdr3_aa: CASSQGTGAIEQYF; cdr3_nt: TGTGCCAGCAGCCAAGGGACAGGGGCTATCGAGCAGTACTTC
d_call: TRBD1; clone_size: .; v_call: TRBV19; j_call: TRBJ1-3; cdr3_aa: CASSGQVGIGNTIYF; cdr3_nt: TGTGCCAGTAGTGGACAGGTCGGTATTGGAAACACCATATATTTT
d_call: .; clone_size: .; v_call: TRBV4-1; j_call: TRBJ1-6; cdr3_aa: CASRIVVSLYNSPLHF; cdr3_nt: TGCGCCAGCAGAATAGTGGTATCCCTCTATAATTCACCCCTCCACTTT
d_call: .; clone_size: once; v_call: TRBV9; j_call: TRBJ2-1; cdr3_aa: CASSVEQGSYNEQFF; cdr3_nt: TGTGCCAGCAGCGTAGAACAGGGATCCTACAATGAGCAGTTCTTC
d_call: TRBD2; clone_size: .; v_call: TRBV7-3; j_call: TRBJ2-3; cdr3_aa: CASSLSPSGGDTQYF; cdr3_nt: TGTGCCAGCAGCTTATCCCCTAGCGGGGGAGATACGCAGTATTTT
d_call: .; clone_size: .; v_call: TRBV2; j_call: TRBJ1-1; cdr3_aa: CASSVRGAATEAFF; cdr3_nt: TGTGCCAGCAGTGTACGGGGGGCAGCCACTGAAGCTTTCTTT
d_call: TRBD1; clone_size: once; v_call: TRBV6-2/TRBV6-3; j_call: TRBJ1-2; cdr3_aa: CASSPLPQGAPGYTF; cdr3_nt: TGTGCCAGCAGTCCCCTCCCACAGGGGGCTCCTGGCTACACCTTC
d_call: .; clone_size: .; v_call: TRBV18; j_call: TRBJ1-6; cdr3_aa: CASSPDRSYNSPLHF; cdr3_nt: TGTGCCAGCTCACCGGACAGATCCTATAATTCACCCCTCCACTTT
d_call: TRBD1; clone_size: .; v_call: TRBV15; j_call: TRBJ1-5; cdr3_aa: CATSSGTGSNQPQHF; cdr3_nt: TGTGCCACCAGCAGTGGGACAGGGAGCAATCAGCCCCAGCATTTT
d_call: TRBD2; clone_size: .; v_call: TRBV5-4; j_call: TRBJ2-1; cdr3_aa: CASSSGTSGGAVDEQFF; cdr3_nt: TGTGCCAGCAGTTCCGGGACTAGCGGGGGTGCGGTGGATGAGCAGTTCTTC
d_call: .; clone_size: .; v_call: TRBV28; j_call: TRBJ1-6; cdr3_aa: CASSGGNSPLHF; cdr3_nt: TGTGCCAGCAGTGGAGGGAATTCACCCCTCCACTTT
d_call: .; clone_size: .; v_call: TRBV28; j_call: TRBJ1-1; cdr3_aa: CASRRLSPAPNTEAFF; cdr3_nt: TGTGCCAGCAGGCGGTTGTCCCCGGCTCCCAACACTGAAGCTTTCTTT
d_call: .; clone_size: once; v_call: TRBV7-9; j_call: TRBJ2-7; cdr3_aa: CASSLGIGGGYEQYF; cdr3_nt: TGTGCCAGCAGCTTAGGAATTGGGGGCGGCTACGAGCAGTACTTC
d_call: TRBD1; clone_size: .; v_call: TRBV6-5; j_call: TRBJ1-2; cdr3_aa: CASSWDQGALDYGYTF; cdr3_nt: TGTGCCAGCAGTTGGGACCAGGGGGCGCTTGACTATGGCTACACCTTC
d_call: TRBD1; clone_size: .; v_call: TRBV9; j_call: TRBJ1-2; cdr3_aa: CASSGDRGLGYTF; cdr3_nt: TGTGCCAGCAGCGGAGACAGGGGGCTTGGCTACACCTTC
d_call: TRBD1; clone_size: .; v_call: TRBV10-1; j_call: TRBJ2-7; cdr3_aa: CASSDSGQPAYEQYF; cdr3_nt: TGCGCCAGCAGTGATTCGGGACAGCCGGCCTACGAGCAGTACTTC
d_call: TRBD2; clone_size: .; v_call: TRBV6-2/TRBV6-3; j_call: TRBJ2-3; cdr3_aa: CASSYSSGRAVGTDTQYF; cdr3_nt: TGTGCCAGCAGTTACTCTAGCGGGAGGGCCGTCGGGACAGATACGCAGTATTTT